This TCR beta chain was profiled in a study of vaccination effects on CD4 cells after COVID-19. CDR3 length: 17 amino acids. Germline CDR1 and CDR2: ENHRY and SYGVKD. The trim removed 4 bases at V and 1 base at J, leaving 10 bases unmatched. Libraries were prepared by immunoSEQ multiplex PCR; TCRdb keeps only in-frame clonotypes and omits some of them. Here the sample spans some 26,000 clones, nearly 75% being singletons. Following culture for about ten days, CD4+ T cells were isolated. Findings and caveats of the study: Early post-infection timepoints were missing from the study, which also had few convalescent patients.

In regard to this clone: Antigen unknown.

This clonotype was obtained from a human donor who received a COVID-19 vaccine. J is TRBJ2-3 and V is TRBV10-3, with 8 bases that match TRBD1. Here the sequenced sample was CD4+ T cells from PBMCs cultured without peptide, taken before COVID-19 vaccination. Here the CDR3 DNA reads TGTGCCATCAGTGCTTTACAGGGGGGTAGCGGCACAGATACGCAGTATTTT. This gives the protein CAISALQGGSGTDTQYF.